Shown below are 3 T cell receptor beta chains from a single sample sequenced in a study of OX40 agonist ivuxolimab in advanced cancers. Clones were read by immunoSEQ multiplex PCR, and TCRdb kept only the in-frame ones, dropping some. The profile covers about 58,000 clones, with roughly 87% appearing a single time and 0.6% to 0.7% taken by the ten largest. The starting material was CD4+ or CD8+ T cells sorted from blood, obtained in a trial of the OX40 agonist ivuxolimab. These receptors all come from an adult with an advanced solid tumor such as melanoma, head and neck, liver or kidney cancer.

This sequence joins TRBV28 and TRBJ1-1; 11 bases match TRBD1. This CDR3 is built from 16 residues. Germline V gene data show CDR1 as MDHEN and CDR2 as SYDVKM. Unmatched junction bases numbered 7, after V lost 4 bases and J lost 3 bases. The CDR3, as DNA: TGTGCCAGCAGTTCTCCGGGACAGGGGGTGGACACTGAAGCTTTCTTT. Translation: CASSSPGQGVDTEAFF.

In this sample, this clone turned up a few times. The rearrangement uses TRBV27 and TRBJ2-5, with 8 bases matching TRBD1. Germline CDR1 MNHEY, CDR2 SMNVEV (reference sequence). The CDR3 is 15 amino acids. With 3 bases clipped from V and 4 bases from J, the junction kept 7 bases outside the gene matches. The CDR3 region is CASSFGRGPRETQYF. Written as DNA, the CDR3 is TGTGCCAGCAGTTTTGGCAGGGGGCCCAGAGAGACCCAGTACTTC.

The rearrangement uses TRBV19 and TRBJ1-1; D unclear. This CDR3 region has 16 residues. V lost 3 bases and J lost 1, with 15 bases in between. Germline loops: CDR1 LNHDA, CDR2 SQIVND (reference sequence). CDR3 loop: CASSILPGPENTEAFF. DNA of the CDR3: TGTGCCAGTAGTATCTTACCGGGTCCTGAGAACACTGAAGCTTTCTTT.